A selection of T cell receptor beta chains follows, all from one sample in a study of blood T cells in healthy people across ages. TCRdb independently ran MiXCR on the 5' RACE reads; one entry per CDR3 protein. Of hundreds of thousands of distinct CDR3 sequences in the sample, 32% are singletons; the top ten hold just over 15%. The source material was blood. The receptors stem from a woman older than 75 in good health. CDR3s include the opening cysteine and the closing phenylalanine or tryptophan. The D gene is left open where the match is weak. Rows may omit the clone size; those that give it use once, few, many or a size class.

length: 17
size: -
D: TRBD1
J: TRBJ2-1
V: TRBV11-1
CDR3: CASSLLDRGSSYNEQFF
DNA: TGTGCCAGCAGCCTTCTGGACAGGGGCAGCTCCTACAATGAGCAGTTCTTC

length: 13
size: -
D: -
J: TRBJ1-5
V: TRBV28
CDR3: CASRGVSNQPQHF
DNA: TGTGCCAGCCGGGGGGTTAGCAATCAGCCCCAGCATTTT

length: 15
size: -
D: -
J: TRBJ2-3
V: TRBV20-1
CDR3: CSAVLPGVITDTQYF
DNA: TGCAGTGCTGTTCTACCGGGAGTGATCACAGATACGCAGTATTTT

length: 14
size: many
D: TRBD1
J: TRBJ1-1
V: TRBV20-1
CDR3: CSADRTGRGTEAFF
DNA: TGCAGTGCTGACCGGACAGGGAGAGGTACTGAAGCTTTCTTT

length: 13
size: -
D: -
J: TRBJ1-5
V: TRBV7-2
CDR3: CASSSTRDQPQHF
DNA: TGTGCCAGCAGCTCGACAAGGGACCAGCCCCAGCATTTT

length: 12
size: many
D: TRBD1
J: TRBJ2-7
V: TRBV12-3/TRBV12-4
CDR3: CASRQGVNEQYF
DNA: TGTGCCAGCAGACAGGGGGTGAACGAGCAGTACTTC

length: 11
size: -
D: -
J: TRBJ2-1
V: TRBV29-1
CDR3: CSATTFNEQFF
DNA: TGCAGCGCTACCACCTTCAATGAGCAGTTCTTC

length: 16
size: -
D: TRBD2
J: TRBJ2-7
V: TRBV5-1
CDR3: CASSLETSGSSYEQYF
DNA: TGCGCCAGCAGCTTGGAGACTAGCGGGAGTTCTTACGAGCAGTACTTC

length: 14
size: few
D: TRBD2
J: TRBJ2-7
V: TRBV3-1
CDR3: CASSASGRGDEQYF
DNA: TGTGCCAGCAGCGCTTCGGGACGGGGGGACGAGCAGTACTTC

length: 12
size: -
D: -
J: TRBJ2-1
V: TRBV20-1
CDR3: CSASLPGNEQFF
DNA: TGCAGTGCGTCGCTACCAGGGAATGAGCAGTTCTTC

length: 15
size: few
D: -
J: TRBJ1-6
V: TRBV3-1
CDR3: CASSQNPGPPSPLHF
DNA: TGTGCCAGCAGCCAAAACCCGGGACCCCCTTCACCCCTCCACTTT

length: 15
size: -
D: TRBD1
J: TRBJ1-5
V: TRBV20-1
CDR3: CSARRQGASNQPQHF
DNA: TGCAGTGCTAGGCGACAGGGGGCTTCCAATCAGCCCCAGCATTTT

length: 17
size: -
D: TRBD2
J: TRBJ2-5
V: TRBV7-2
CDR3: CASSLSGTSGFLGEQYF
DNA: TGTGCCAGCAGCTTGTCCGGGACTAGCGGATTCTTGGGGGAGCAGTACTTC

length: 15
size: many
D: -
J: TRBJ2-1
V: TRBV7-7
CDR3: CASSPKEASYNEQFF
DNA: TGTGCTAGCAGCCCTAAGGAGGCCTCCTACAATGAGCAGTTCTTC

length: 15
size: many
D: -
J: TRBJ2-3
V: TRBV6-4
CDR3: CASSDSGGLGDTQYF
DNA: TGTGCCAGCAGTGACTCGGGGGGGCTAGGAGATACGCAGTATTTT

length: 12
size: many
D: -
J: TRBJ2-3
V: TRBV6-5
CDR3: CASTINGARLYF
DNA: TGTGCCAGCACTATCAACGGGGCCCGGCTGTATTTT

length: 14
size: many
D: TRBD1
J: TRBJ1-4
V: TRBV5-1
CDR3: CASSPVPGQEKLFF
DNA: TGCGCCAGCTCCCCAGTACCGGGACAGGAAAAACTGTTTTTT

length: 14
size: many
D: -
J: TRBJ2-7
V: TRBV4-3
CDR3: CASSQVGGRYEQYF
DNA: TGCGCCAGCAGCCAAGTAGGGGGAAGGTACGAGCAGTACTTC

length: 13
size: many
D: -
J: TRBJ1-1
V: TRBV6-5
CDR3: CASSYSAPPEAFF
DNA: TGTGCCAGCAGTTACTCCGCACCCCCCGAAGCTTTCTTT

length: 14
size: many
D: -
J: TRBJ2-7
V: TRBV3-1
CDR3: CASSQGGVSYEQYF
DNA: TGTGCCAGCAGCCAAGGAGGTGTCTCCTACGAGCAGTACTTC

length: 12
size: -
D: -
J: TRBJ2-1
V: TRBV27
CDR3: CASSRIPDEQFF
DNA: TGTGCCAGCAGTCGTATCCCCGACGAGCAGTTCTTC

length: 17
size: -
D: TRBD2
J: TRBJ2-3
V: TRBV20-1
CDR3: CSAGGLAGGPSTDTQYF
DNA: TGCAGTGCGGGAGGACTAGCGGGGGGGCCGAGCACAGATACGCAGTATTTT

length: 19
size: once
D: TRBD2
J: TRBJ2-3
V: TRBV12-3/TRBV12-4
CDR3: CASSLVTGLARKVSDMQYF
DNA: TGTGCCAGCAGTTTAGTTACGGGACTAGCGAGGAAGGTATCAGATATGCAGTATTTT

length: 14
size: many
D: TRBD2
J: TRBJ2-1
V: TRBV7-9
CDR3: CASSLAGSYNEQFF
DNA: TGTGCCAGCAGCCTAGCGGGATCCTACAATGAGCAGTTCTTC